This is a list of T cell receptor beta chains from one sample in a study of PD-1 blockade in classical Hodgkin lymphoma. TCRdb keeps only in-frame clones here, not all; method: immunoSEQ multiplex PCR. Of approximately 84,000 clones in the sample, 83% are singletons; the top ten hold approximately 15%. The sequencing here drew on peripheral blood mononuclear cells (PBMCs), taken before the fourth cycle of nivolumab. The receptor set was obtained from a human donor with classical Hodgkin lymphoma. Both conserved end residues are part of each CDR3. A D gene is named only where the DNA matches it firmly. Size is stated for part of the rows, as once, few or many counts, or as a class when the clone is expanded.

clone_size: -
v_call: TRBV10-3
j_call: TRBJ2-3
d_call: TRBD2
cdr3_nt: TGTGCCATCAGGGGGACTAGCGGGAGTACGGGCACAGATACGCAGTATTTT
cdr3_aa: CAIRGTSGSTGTDTQYF

clone_size: few
v_call: TRBV18
j_call: TRBJ1-2
d_call: -
cdr3_nt: TGTGCCAGCTCACCGTTGGACACCAGTGCGAACTATGGCTACACCTTC
cdr3_aa: CASSPLDTSANYGYTF

clone_size: -
v_call: TRBV2
j_call: TRBJ1-2
d_call: -
cdr3_nt: TGTGCCAGCAGTGAACAGGCAATCTATGGCTACACCTTC
cdr3_aa: CASSEQAIYGYTF

clone_size: -
v_call: TRBV4-1
j_call: TRBJ1-1
d_call: -
cdr3_nt: TGCGCCAGCAGCCGCCCCTCTGGGGTAGGGACAACTGAAGCTTTCTTT
cdr3_aa: CASSRPSGVGTTEAFF

clone_size: -
v_call: TRBV19
j_call: TRBJ2-2
d_call: TRBD2
cdr3_nt: TGTGCCAGTACCCAGGGACTAGCGGGAGTTACCGGGGAGCTGTTTTTT
cdr3_aa: CASTQGLAGVTGELFF

clone_size: few
v_call: TRBV19
j_call: TRBJ2-7
d_call: TRBD2
cdr3_nt: TGTGCCAGTAGCCCCGGGAGGAGCTCCTACGAGCAGTACTTC
cdr3_aa: CASSPGRSSYEQYF

clone_size: -
v_call: TRBV6-1
j_call: TRBJ2-7
d_call: -
cdr3_nt: TGTGCCAGCAGGAAGTTGGTCTACGAGCAGTACTTC
cdr3_aa: CASRKLVYEQYF

clone_size: -
v_call: TRBV7-9
j_call: TRBJ2-7
d_call: TRBD1
cdr3_nt: TGTGCCAGCAGCCGGACAGGGGACGAGCAGTACTTC
cdr3_aa: CASSRTGDEQYF

clone_size: -
v_call: TRBV19
j_call: TRBJ1-2
d_call: -
cdr3_nt: TGTGCCAGCCAGTTCCTTGGGCGGTATGGCTACACCTTC
cdr3_aa: CASQFLGRYGYTF

clone_size: -
v_call: TRBV29-1
j_call: TRBJ2-5
d_call: TRBD2
cdr3_nt: TGCACTAAGAAAGGTAGCGGGAGGGGAGAGACCCAGTACTTC
cdr3_aa: CTKKGSGRGETQYF

clone_size: -
v_call: TRBV29-1
j_call: TRBJ1-2
d_call: -
cdr3_nt: TGCAGCGCTGCGGACATAGGCGGTGGCTACACCTTC
cdr3_aa: CSAADIGGGYTF

clone_size: -
v_call: TRBV9
j_call: TRBJ2-5
d_call: TRBD2
cdr3_nt: TGTGCCAGCAGCGGCGCTAGCGGTTGGGAGACCCAGTACTTC
cdr3_aa: CASSGASGWETQYF

clone_size: -
v_call: TRBV6-6
j_call: TRBJ2-1
d_call: TRBD2
cdr3_nt: TGTGCCAGCAGTCAGATAGAGACTAGCGGGTGGGTTGAGCAGTTCTTC
cdr3_aa: CASSQIETSGWVEQFF

clone_size: once
v_call: TRBV29-1
j_call: TRBJ2-2
d_call: -
cdr3_nt: TGCAGCGCCTTTTTGGGCCTCACCTCCGCCGGGGAGCTGTTTTTT
cdr3_aa: CSAFLGLTSAGELFF

clone_size: -
v_call: TRBV4-1
j_call: TRBJ2-3
d_call: TRBD2
cdr3_nt: TGCGCCAGCAGCCAAGAGCCGGGACTAGCGGGAGTAATCGCAGATACGCAGTATTTT
cdr3_aa: CASSQEPGLAGVIADTQYF

clone_size: -
v_call: TRBV19
j_call: TRBJ2-3
d_call: TRBD1
cdr3_nt: TGTGCCAGTAGTAGACAGGGGAGCACAGATACGCAGTATTTT
cdr3_aa: CASSRQGSTDTQYF

clone_size: -
v_call: TRBV19
j_call: TRBJ2-1
d_call: TRBD2
cdr3_nt: TGTGCCAGTAGTATAGGTAGCGGGAGGGCCTGGGATGAGCAGTTCTTC
cdr3_aa: CASSIGSGRAWDEQFF

clone_size: -
v_call: TRBV10-3
j_call: TRBJ1-2
d_call: -
cdr3_nt: TGTGCCATCAGTGAGTCGACGGGACGGCTTGGCTACACCTTC
cdr3_aa: CAISESTGRLGYTF

clone_size: few
v_call: TRBV30
j_call: TRBJ2-2
d_call: TRBD1
cdr3_nt: TGTGCCTGGAGTGCGTACAGGGGGTCGGGCACCGGGGAGCTGTTTTTT
cdr3_aa: CAWSAYRGSGTGELFF

clone_size: -
v_call: TRBV5-6
j_call: TRBJ1-5
d_call: -
cdr3_nt: TGTGCCAGCAGCTTTGGGGCGGAAGACAGCTGGAGGAATCAGCCCCAGCATTTT
cdr3_aa: CASSFGAEDSWRNQPQHF

clone_size: -
v_call: TRBV19
j_call: TRBJ1-5
d_call: -
cdr3_nt: TGTGCCAGTAGTATGTGGAGGGATCCCAATCAGCCCCAGCATTTT
cdr3_aa: CASSMWRDPNQPQHF

clone_size: -
v_call: TRBV6-5
j_call: TRBJ2-1
d_call: -
cdr3_nt: TGTGCCAGCAGTTACGGAACTAGCAATGAGCAGTTCTTC
cdr3_aa: CASSYGTSNEQFF

clone_size: -
v_call: TRBV4-2
j_call: TRBJ2-1
d_call: TRBD1
cdr3_nt: TGTGCCAGCAGCCACACCCGGACAGGGGCCCTCCCGAGCTCCTACAATGAGCAGTTCTTC
cdr3_aa: CASSHTRTGALPSSYNEQFF

clone_size: -
v_call: TRBV7-9
j_call: TRBJ1-1
d_call: -
cdr3_nt: TGTGCCAGCAGCTTAGCGGGGGCCCTTGAAGCTTTCTTT
cdr3_aa: CASSLAGALEAFF

clone_size: -
v_call: TRBV5-1
j_call: TRBJ1-2
d_call: TRBD1
cdr3_nt: TGCGCCAGCAGCGTGTACAGGACAGGGGGCGATGGCTACACCTTC
cdr3_aa: CASSVYRTGGDGYTF

clone_size: -
v_call: TRBV5-1
j_call: TRBJ2-1
d_call: TRBD2
cdr3_nt: TGCGCCAGCAGCTCGGTGACGGGGGGGAATGAGCAGTTCTTC
cdr3_aa: CASSSVTGGNEQFF

clone_size: -
v_call: TRBV19
j_call: TRBJ1-1
d_call: -
cdr3_nt: TGTGCCAGTAGTATAGACACGGTAGTTACTGAAGCTTTCTTT
cdr3_aa: CASSIDTVVTEAFF